These 20 T cell receptor beta chains share one sample of origin, sequenced in a study of cytomegalovirus exposure and HLA in healthy donors (dated by TCRdb to the late 2010s). Library generation was performed with the immunoSEQ multiplex PCR assay. For the multiplex PCR, a mixture combining 60 forward primers for TCR Vbeta segments and 13 reverse primers for TCR Jbeta segments was used. The table comes from immuneACCESS by way of TCRdb, which keeps in-frame sequences with V and J called. Part of the clones is missing from these tables; in studies checked, under half for an unresolved V gene and the rest for unknown reasons. The sample table records approximately 74,000 clones; about 80% of these occur just once. The ten largest clones capture approximately 8% of the sample. Input material: PBMCs. Receptors originate from a man aged 60-69 years in good health and CMV-seropositive.

With regard to this clone: The same CDR3 can be traced to other DNA sequences in this sample. This rearrangement joins TRBV6-1 to TRBJ2-5; D is unresolved. V lost 7 bases and J 5 bases, leaving 20 bases between the germline ends. This CDR3 comprises 15 residues. Per the germline V gene, CDR1 is MNHNS and CDR2 is SASEGT. The CDR3 coding sequence is TGTGCCAGCATTTTGTCGCTCTCCCCTAAGGAGACCCAGTACTTC. Residues: CASILSLSPKETQYF.

The J gene is TRBJ1-1, the V gene TRBV7-9, with D tentatively TRBD1 (5 bases). Germline-derived CDR1 and CDR2 are SEHNR and FQNEAQ (reference sequence). This CDR3 has 15 residues. The V gene lost 4 bases and the J gene lost 5 bases, with 17 bases spanning the gap. As DNA, the CDR3 is TGTGCCAGCAGCTCTATCAGGACACGTAGGACTGAAGCTTTCTTT. Its protein product is CASSSIRTRRTEAFF.

The V gene is TRBV7-2, the J gene TRBJ2-6; D is perhaps TRBD1 (5 bases). The germline V gene has CDR1 SGHTA and CDR2 FQGNSA. Trimming cost V 5 bases and J 2 bases, with 13 bases left between them. There are 16 residues in the CDR3. The CDR3 region is CASSKQGTPGANVLTF. DNA of the CDR3: TGTGCCAGCAGCAAGCAGGGAACGCCTGGGGCCAACGTCCTGACTTTC.

This clone has only a few counts. The chain joins TRBV7-9 to TRBJ2-7; no clear D. Germline V gives CDR1 SEHNR, CDR2 FQNEAQ (reference sequence). This CDR3 has 14 amino acids. The V end was cut by 1 base, the J end by 1 base, with 8 bases between. Written as DNA, the CDR3 is TGTGCCAGCAGCTTAGGACCAGGATCCTACGAGCAGTACTTC. This gives the protein CASSLGPGSYEQYF.

The genes are TRBV29-1 and TRBJ2-2; 7 positions agree with TRBD2. Per germline, CDR1 SQVTM and CDR2 ANQGSEA. Trimming removed 6 bases from V and 5 bases from J; junction bases left unmatched: 6. The CDR3 is 13 amino acids. CDR3 DNA: TGCAGCGTAGAGGGAGGGGAAACCGGGGAGCTGTTTTTT. Residues: CSVEGGETGELFF.

This chain links TRBV27 with TRBJ1-5; D may be TRBD1 (5 bases). The length of the CDR3 is 14 residues. V was cut by 2 bases and J by 3 bases, with 8 bases left in between. Per the germline V gene, CDR1 is MNHEY and CDR2 is SMNVEV (reference sequence). CDR3 loop: CASSLNRYNQPQHF. The CDR3 DNA reads as TGTGCCAGCAGTTTAAACAGGTACAATCAGCCCCAGCATTTT.

A note on this clone: Germline and junction disagree at one end, which may indicate a read error. The V gene is TRBV28, the J gene TRBJ2-3, with D unclear. Germline lookup yields CDR1 MDHEN and CDR2 SYDVKM. The CDR3 extends over 14 amino acids. CDR3 in DNA: TGTGCTAGCAGTTTTTTCGGGAGCACAGATACGCAGTATTTT. Translated: CASSFFGSTDTQYF.

This chain joins TRBV2 and TRBJ2-1, with 9 bases that match TRBD2. Trimming removed 2 bases from V and 6 bases from J; junction bases left unmatched: 5. There are 15 residues in the CDR3. The germline V gene has CDR1 SNHLY and CDR2 FYNNEI. The CDR3 bases are TGTGCCAGCAGTGAACTAGCGGGACTTAGCAATGAGCAGTTCTTC. It is translated as CASSELAGLSNEQFF.

This clone was counted once. The chain employs TRBV11-3 and TRBJ1-1, with D possibly TRBD1 on 5 matching bases. The V and J ends lost 5 bases and 7 bases respectively, with 20 bases between them. This CDR3 comprises 15 residues. Looked up from germline, CDR1 is SGHNT and CDR2 is YENEEA. The CDR3 coding sequence is TGTGCCAGCAGCGCACCGGGGGGGGTGGGGAATGAAGCTTTCTTT. It yields the protein CASSAPGGVGNEAFF.

The genes are TRBV5-6 and TRBJ2-7, with a tentative D call TRBD1 (5 bases). Germline CDR1 is SGHDT and CDR2 is YYEEEE. The CDR3 runs to 15 residues. Trimming removed 0 bases at V and 3 bases at J, with 13 bases between. CDR3 loop: CASSLGGRGHYEQYF. As DNA, the CDR3 is TGTGCCAGCAGCTTGGGTGGCAGAGGACACTACGAGCAGTACTTC.

The chain combines TRBV5-1 with TRBJ1-1; 7 bases match TRBD1. The trim removed 4 bases at V and 1 base at J, leaving 7 bases unmatched. CDR3 length equals 15 residues. Germline V lookup: CDR1 SGHRS, CDR2 YFSETQ. The CDR3 is CASSLRWTGNTEAFF. The DNA of the CDR3 is TGCGCCAGCAGCCTGAGATGGACAGGGAACACTGAAGCTTTCTTT.

The V and J genes are TRBV7-9 and TRBJ1-1; D may be TRBD1 (6 bases). CDR1 and CDR2 from the germline V gene are SEHNR and FQNEAQ (reference sequence). Trimming cost V 5 bases and J 5 bases, with 12 bases left between them. The CDR3 length is 13 residues. CDR3 sequence reads: CASSDQGGTEAFF. CDR3 in DNA: TGTGCCAGCAGCGATCAAGGGGGTACTGAAGCTTTCTTT.

This chain uses TRBV11-2 with TRBJ2-5; the match to TRBD2 covers 11 bases. V trimming: 6 bases; J trimming: 2 bases; junction bases outside the gene matches: 8. The CDR3 sequence is 16 residues long. Germline CDR1 reads SGHAT; CDR2 reads FQNNGV. The CDR3 DNA follows: TGTGCCAGCAGATCCCTAGCGGGAGGTGCTCAAGAGACCCAGTACTTC. Its translation: CASRSLAGGAQETQYF.

The genes are TRBV5-1 and TRBJ2-5, with a tentative D call TRBD1 (5 bases). The V end lost 7 bases, the J end lost 5 bases, and 12 bases lay between the germline ends. This CDR3 has 12 residues. Germline V CDR1 and CDR2: SGHRS, YFSETQ. CDR3 loop: CASGAGYETQYF. CDR3 DNA sequence: TGCGCCAGCGGGGCCGGGTATGAGACCCAGTACTTC.

CDR3 region: CASSAGGGVSGYTF. The CDR3 DNA is TGTGCCAGCAGTGCAGGGGGTGGGGTCTCTGGCTACACCTTC. This chain connects TRBV6-1 to TRBJ1-2; the match to TRBD1 covers 7 bases. The CDR3 has 14 residues. From germline, CDR1 is MNHNS and CDR2 SASEGT. V trimming: 4 bases; J trimming: 7 bases; junction bases outside the gene matches: 9.

This clone was counted only a few times. The V and J genes are TRBV7-9 and TRBJ1-4; 7 bases line up with TRBD1. V dropped 1 base and J dropped 17; count of bases not matched to a gene: 7. The CDR3 contains 12 residues. Germline V gene sequence: CDR1 SEHNR, CDR2 FQNEAQ (reference sequence). The CDR3 is CASSLETGTEFF. The DNA for the CDR3 is TGTGCCAGCAGCTTAGAAACCGGGACAGAATTTTTT. Looking up the rest from reference TRBV7-9 and TRBJ1-4 gives the full variable domain: DTGVSQNPRHKITKRGQNVTFRCDPISEHNRLYWYRQTLGQGPEFLTYFQNEAQLEKSRLLSDRFSAERPKGSFSTLEIQRTEQGDSAMYLCASSLETGTEFFGSGTQLSVL.

J is TRBJ2-1 and V is TRBV7-6, with 7 bases matching TRBD1. CDR3 length equals 15 residues. Germline CDR1 and CDR2: SGHVS and FNYEAQ. With 5 bases clipped from V and 1 base from J, the junction kept 5 bases outside the gene matches. CDR3 nucleotides: TGTGCCAGCAGCACCTTGGGACAGTCCTACAATGAGCAGTTCTTC. Translated: CASSTLGQSYNEQFF.

The rearrangement links TRBV29-1 to TRBJ2-3; the D is unclear. Deletions cut 4 bases from V and 5 bases from J, with 10 bases between. The CDR3 is 12 amino acids. Germline V gene data show CDR1 as SQVTM and CDR2 as ANQGSEA. CDR3 residues: CSVVENGDTQYF. The CDR3 DNA follows: TGCAGCGTTGTGGAGAACGGAGATACGCAGTATTTT.

V gene TRBV11-3 combines with J gene TRBJ2-7, with TRBD2 matching over 10 bases. The CDR3 consists of 18 residues. CDR1 and CDR2 (germline): SGHNT, YENEEA. V dropped 5 bases and J dropped 7; count of bases not matched to a gene: 20. The CDR3 DNA sequence: TGTGCCAGCAGCACCCACGGGGGGCTAGCGGGGGCCCCCTGGGAGCAGTACTTC. This codes for CASSTHGGLAGAPWEQYF.

The chain is built from TRBV19 and TRBJ1-5, with no clear D. V was shortened by 6 bases and J by 5 bases, with 14 bases between the two germline ends. Germline V gene lookup returns CDR1 LNHDA and CDR2 SQIVND (reference sequence). This CDR3 has 14 residues. The CDR3 region is CASRRAGRDQPQHF. The DNA of the CDR3 is TGTGCCAGTAGACGAGCGGGTAGGGATCAGCCCCAGCATTTT.